Listed here are 3 T cell receptor beta chains from one sample, sequenced in a study of cytomegalovirus exposure and HLA in healthy donors. PCR employed 60 Vbeta and 13 Jbeta primers. The data were produced by immunoSEQ multiplex PCR, yet TCRdb's version contains in-frame clones alone and is incomplete. The sample contains some 150,000 clones, 64% of which appear only once. Sequenced input: PBMCs. The receptor source for this set is a woman in her twenties or thirties in good health and CMV-seropositive.

The CDR3: CASSDRTGQETQYF. For the CDR3, the DNA is TGTGCCAGCAGTGACCGGACAGGGCAAGAGACCCAGTACTTC. The V call is TRBV2, the J call TRBJ2-5, with TRBD1 identical over 8 bases. Germline V lookup: CDR1 SNHLY, CDR2 FYNNEI. V dropped 3 bases and J dropped 2; count of bases not matched to a gene: 2. This CDR3 contains 14 residues.

The V call is TRBV7-6, the J call TRBJ2-7; possibly TRBD2 for D (7 bases). Trimming stripped 4 bases from V and 8 bases from J, with 18 bases between. Germline values: CDR1 SGHVS, CDR2 FNYEAQ. This CDR3 contains 14 residues. The CDR3 region is CASSSRVGGLKQYF. CDR3 DNA: TGTGCCAGCAGCTCCCGGGTGGGGGGGCTAAAGCAGTACTTC.

This sequence joins TRBV9 and TRBJ2-2; D perhaps matches TRBD2 (7 bases). The germline CDR1 and CDR2 sequences are SGDLS and YYNGEE. The V end was cut by 4 bases, the J end by 6 bases, with 19 bases between. The CDR3 is 16 residues long. The CDR3 sequence: CASSPTSGGSAGELFF. The CDR3 DNA is TGTGCCAGCAGCCCCACGTCGGGGGGCTCGGCCGGGGAGCTGTTTTTT.